This TCR beta chain came from a study of PD-1 blockade in classical Hodgkin lymphoma. Using immunoSEQ multiplex PCR, the repertoire was profiled, and TCRdb retains in-frame clones only, with some absent. This table holds some 62,000 clones, approximately 89% found once. The table lists this clone with a count of one. Its antigen is currently unknown. Notes on the study in general: Newly diagnosed patients were reported to start with lower TCR diversity than healthy donors. Baseline diversity in complete responders resembled that of newly diagnosed patients.

With no exception, relapse followed autologous stem cell transplantation in all patients, and brentuximab vedotin exposure varied. The TCR sequence derives from a human donor with classical Hodgkin lymphoma. Specimen: peripheral blood mononuclear cells (PBMCs), collected at baseline.

The CDR3 loop reads CASSSPQGGRLSGNTIYF. CDR3 nucleotides: TGTGCCAGCAGTTCCCCTCAGGGGGGCAGACTCTCTGGAAACACCATATATTTT. V and J are TRBV6-8 and TRBJ1-3, with 7 bases aligning to TRBD1. V was clipped by 4 bases and J by 0 bases; unmatched bases: 12. This CDR3 spans 18 amino acids. Germline CDR1 MNHGY, CDR2 SAAAGT.